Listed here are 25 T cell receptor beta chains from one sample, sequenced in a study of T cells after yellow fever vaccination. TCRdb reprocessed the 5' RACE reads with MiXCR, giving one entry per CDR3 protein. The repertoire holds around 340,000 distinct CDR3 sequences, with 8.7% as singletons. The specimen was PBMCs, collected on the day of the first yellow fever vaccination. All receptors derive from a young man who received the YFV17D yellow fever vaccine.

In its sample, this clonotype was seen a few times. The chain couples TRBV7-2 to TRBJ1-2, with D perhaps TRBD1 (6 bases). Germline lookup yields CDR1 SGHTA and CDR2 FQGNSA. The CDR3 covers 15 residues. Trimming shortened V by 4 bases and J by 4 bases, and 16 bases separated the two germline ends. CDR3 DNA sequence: TGTGCCAGCAGCTCGGGTGTGGGCAGGGGCTATGGCTACACCTTC. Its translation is CASSSGVGRGYGYTF.

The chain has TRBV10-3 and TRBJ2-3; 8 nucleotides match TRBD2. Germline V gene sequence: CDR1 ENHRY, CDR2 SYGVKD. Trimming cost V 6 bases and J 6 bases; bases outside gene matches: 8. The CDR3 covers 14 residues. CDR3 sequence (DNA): TGTGCCATCAGGGGAAGTAGCGGGGTGGATACGCAGTATTTT. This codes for CAIRGSSGVDTQYF.

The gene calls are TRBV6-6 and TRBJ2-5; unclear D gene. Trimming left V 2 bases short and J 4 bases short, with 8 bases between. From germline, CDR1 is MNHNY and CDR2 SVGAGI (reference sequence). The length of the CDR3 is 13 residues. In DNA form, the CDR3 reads TGTGCCAGCAGTTACGAGGACCGAGAGACCCAGTACTTC. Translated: CASSYEDRETQYF.

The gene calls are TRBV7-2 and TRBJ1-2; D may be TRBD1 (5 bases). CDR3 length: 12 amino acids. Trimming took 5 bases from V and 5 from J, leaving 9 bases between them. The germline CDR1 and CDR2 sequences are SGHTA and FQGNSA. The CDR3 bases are TGTGCCAGCAGCATACAGGATTATGGCTACACCTTC. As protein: CASSIQDYGYTF.

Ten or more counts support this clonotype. The CDR3 loop is CASSYNEQFF. The CDR3 DNA reads TGTGCCAGCAGTTACAATGAGCAGTTCTTC. This chain joins TRBV7-9 and TRBJ2-1; unclear D gene. Between the trimmed V and J ends, which lost 6 bases and 4 bases, there was a span of 1 base. The CDR3 length is 10 residues. CDR1 is SEHNR and CDR2 is FQNEAQ in the germline V gene (reference sequence). The full variable domain, in which reference TRBV7-9 and TRBJ2-1 provide the parts outside the CDR3, is DTGVSQNPRHKITKRGQNVTFRCDPISEHNRLYWYRQTLGQGPEFLTYFQNEAQLEKSRLLSDRFSAERPKGSFSTLEIQRTEQGDSAMYLCASSYNEQFFGPGTRLTVL.

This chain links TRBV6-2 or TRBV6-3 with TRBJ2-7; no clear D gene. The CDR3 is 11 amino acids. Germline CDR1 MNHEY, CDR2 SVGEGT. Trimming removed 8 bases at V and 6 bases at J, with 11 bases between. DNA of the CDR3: TGTGCCAGCCTCGACTGGGGCGAGCAGTACTTC. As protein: CASLDWGEQYF.

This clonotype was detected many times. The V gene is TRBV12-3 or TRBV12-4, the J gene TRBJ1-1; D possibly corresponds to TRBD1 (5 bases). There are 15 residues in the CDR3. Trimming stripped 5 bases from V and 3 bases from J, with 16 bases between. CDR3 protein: CASSRDDGGYTEAFF. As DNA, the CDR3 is TGTGCCAGCAGTCGGGACGACGGGGGGTACACTGAAGCTTTCTTT.

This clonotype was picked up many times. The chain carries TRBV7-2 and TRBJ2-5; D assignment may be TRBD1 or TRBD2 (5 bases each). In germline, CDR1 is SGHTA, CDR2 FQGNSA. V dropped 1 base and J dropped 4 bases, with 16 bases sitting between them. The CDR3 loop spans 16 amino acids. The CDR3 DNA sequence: TGTGCCAGCAGCTTAGGAAGGGACGCGTGGGGAGAGACCCAGTACTTC. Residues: CASSLGRDAWGETQYF.

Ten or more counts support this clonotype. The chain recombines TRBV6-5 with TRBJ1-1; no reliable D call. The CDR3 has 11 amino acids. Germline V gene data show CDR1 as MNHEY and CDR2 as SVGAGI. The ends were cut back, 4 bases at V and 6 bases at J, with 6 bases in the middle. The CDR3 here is CASSWGSEAFF. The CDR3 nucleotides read TGTGCCAGCAGTTGGGGATCTGAAGCTTTCTTT.

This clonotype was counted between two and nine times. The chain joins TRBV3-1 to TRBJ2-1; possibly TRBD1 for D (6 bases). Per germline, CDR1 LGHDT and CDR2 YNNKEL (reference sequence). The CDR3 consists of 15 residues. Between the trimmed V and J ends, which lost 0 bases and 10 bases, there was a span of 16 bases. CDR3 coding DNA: TGTGCCAGCAGCCAAGATTCGGGTAAGACAGGCGAGCAGTTCTTC. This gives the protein CASSQDSGKTGEQFF.

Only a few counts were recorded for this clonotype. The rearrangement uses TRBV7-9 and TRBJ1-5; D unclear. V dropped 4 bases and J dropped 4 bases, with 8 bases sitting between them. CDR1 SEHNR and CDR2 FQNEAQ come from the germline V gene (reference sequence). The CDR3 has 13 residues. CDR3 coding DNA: TGTGCCAGCAGCTACCAGCAGAATCAGCCCCAGCATTTT. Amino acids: CASSYQQNQPQHF.

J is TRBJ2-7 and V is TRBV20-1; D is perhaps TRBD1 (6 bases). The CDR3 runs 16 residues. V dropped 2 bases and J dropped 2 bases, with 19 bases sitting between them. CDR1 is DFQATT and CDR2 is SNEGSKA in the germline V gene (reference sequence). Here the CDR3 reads CSARPLGHQGAYEQYF. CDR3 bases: TGCAGTGCTAGACCCTTGGGACATCAAGGGGCCTACGAGCAGTACTTC.

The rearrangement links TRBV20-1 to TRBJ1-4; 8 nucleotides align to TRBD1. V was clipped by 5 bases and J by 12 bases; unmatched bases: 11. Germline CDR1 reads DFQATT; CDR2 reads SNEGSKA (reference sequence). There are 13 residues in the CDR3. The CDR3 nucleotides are TGCAGTGCTGGGACAGGACATTACGGGGAACTGTTTTTT. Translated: CSAGTGHYGELFF.

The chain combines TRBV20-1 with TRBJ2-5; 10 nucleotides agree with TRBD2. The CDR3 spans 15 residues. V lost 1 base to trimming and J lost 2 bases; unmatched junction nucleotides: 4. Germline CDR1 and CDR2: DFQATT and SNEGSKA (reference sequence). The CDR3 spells CSARAGSGGQETQYF. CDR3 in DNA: TGCAGTGCTAGAGCTGGTAGCGGGGGGCAAGAGACCCAGTACTTC.

This CDR3 reads CASSQEIRTGTNYGYTF. In DNA form, the CDR3 reads TGCGCCAGCAGCCAAGAGATAAGGACAGGTACTAACTATGGCTACACCTTC. V usage is TRBV4-3 and J usage is TRBJ1-2; 7 bases match TRBD1. The length of the CDR3 is 17 residues. The junction had 7 bases not matched to a gene; V was cut back by 0 bases and J by 0 bases. Germline V gene sequence: CDR1 LGHNA, CDR2 YSLEER.

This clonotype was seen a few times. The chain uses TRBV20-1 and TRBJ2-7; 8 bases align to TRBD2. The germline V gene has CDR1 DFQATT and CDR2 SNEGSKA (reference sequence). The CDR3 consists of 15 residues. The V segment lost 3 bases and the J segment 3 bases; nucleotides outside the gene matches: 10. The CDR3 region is CSASTDHSGNYEQYF. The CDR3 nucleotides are TGCAGTGCTAGCACGGACCATAGCGGGAACTACGAGCAGTACTTC.

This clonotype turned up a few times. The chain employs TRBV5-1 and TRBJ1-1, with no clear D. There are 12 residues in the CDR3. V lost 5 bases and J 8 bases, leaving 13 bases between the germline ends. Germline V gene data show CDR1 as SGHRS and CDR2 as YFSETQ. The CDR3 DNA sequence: TGCGCCAGCAGTCCTGACCGCCGAGAAGCTTTCTTT. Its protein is CASSPDRREAFF.

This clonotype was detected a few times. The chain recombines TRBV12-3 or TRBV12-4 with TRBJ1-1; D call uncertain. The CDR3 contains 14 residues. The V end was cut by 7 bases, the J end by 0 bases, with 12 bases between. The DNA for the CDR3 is TGTGCCAGCATGGAGGGTCCCATGAACACTGAAGCTTTCTTT. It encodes CASMEGPMNTEAFF.

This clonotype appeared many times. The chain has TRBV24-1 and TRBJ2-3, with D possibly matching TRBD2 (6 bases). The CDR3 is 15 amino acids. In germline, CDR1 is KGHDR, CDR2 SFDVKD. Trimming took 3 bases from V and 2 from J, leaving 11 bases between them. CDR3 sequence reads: CATSDPGTVTDTQYF. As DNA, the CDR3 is TGTGCCACCAGTGATCCTGGGACTGTCACAGATACGCAGTATTTT.

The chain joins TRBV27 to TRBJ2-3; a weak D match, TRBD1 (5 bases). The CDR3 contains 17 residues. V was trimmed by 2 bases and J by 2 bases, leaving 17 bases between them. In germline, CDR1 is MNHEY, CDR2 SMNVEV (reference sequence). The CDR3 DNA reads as TGTGCCAGCAGTTTAGGGTTCAGGGCAGGTAACACAGATACGCAGTATTTT. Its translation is CASSLGFRAGNTDTQYF.

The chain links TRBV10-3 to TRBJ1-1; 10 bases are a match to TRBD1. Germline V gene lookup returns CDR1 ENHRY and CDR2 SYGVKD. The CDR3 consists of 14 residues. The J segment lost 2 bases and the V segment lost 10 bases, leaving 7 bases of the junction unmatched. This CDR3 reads CATRTGGVNTEAFF. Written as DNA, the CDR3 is TGTGCCACAAGGACAGGGGGAGTAAACACTGAAGCTTTCTTT.

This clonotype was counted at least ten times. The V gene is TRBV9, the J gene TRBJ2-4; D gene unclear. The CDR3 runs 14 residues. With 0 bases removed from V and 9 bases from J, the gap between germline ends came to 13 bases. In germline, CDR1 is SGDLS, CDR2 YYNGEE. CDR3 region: CASSVDSSSFIQYF. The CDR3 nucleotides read TGTGCCAGCAGCGTAGATTCTTCGTCCTTCATTCAGTACTTC.

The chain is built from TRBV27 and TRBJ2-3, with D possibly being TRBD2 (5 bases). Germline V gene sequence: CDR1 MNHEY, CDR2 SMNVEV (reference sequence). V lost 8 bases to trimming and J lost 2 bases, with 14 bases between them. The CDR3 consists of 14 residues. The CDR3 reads CASGPLASTDTQYF. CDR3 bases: TGTGCCAGCGGTCCCCTAGCTTCCACAGATACGCAGTATTTT.

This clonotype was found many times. The CDR3 DNA follows: TGTGCCAGCAGCTTCCAGGAGCAGTTCTTC. This codes for CASSFQEQFF. The chain joins TRBV7-9 to TRBJ2-1; D is ambiguous. Trimming took 3 bases from V and 10 from J, leaving 4 bases between them. The length of the CDR3 is 10 residues. Looked up from germline, CDR1 is SEHNR and CDR2 is FQNEAQ (reference sequence).

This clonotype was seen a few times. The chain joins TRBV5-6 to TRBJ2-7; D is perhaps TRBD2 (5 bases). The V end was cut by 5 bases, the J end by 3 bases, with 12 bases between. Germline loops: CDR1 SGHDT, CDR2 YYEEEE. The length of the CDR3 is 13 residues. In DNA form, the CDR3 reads TGTGCCAGCAGAGGACGGGGAAACTACGAGCAGTACTTC. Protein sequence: CASRGRGNYEQYF.